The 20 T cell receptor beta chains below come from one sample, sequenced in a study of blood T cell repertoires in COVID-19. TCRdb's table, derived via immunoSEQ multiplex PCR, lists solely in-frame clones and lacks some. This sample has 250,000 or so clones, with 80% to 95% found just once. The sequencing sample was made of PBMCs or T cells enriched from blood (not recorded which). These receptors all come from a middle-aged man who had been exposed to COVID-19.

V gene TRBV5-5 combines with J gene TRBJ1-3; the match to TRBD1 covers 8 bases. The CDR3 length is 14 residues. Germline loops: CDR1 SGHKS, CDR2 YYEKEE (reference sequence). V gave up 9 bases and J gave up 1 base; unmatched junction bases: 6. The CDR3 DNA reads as TGTGCCACCAGTCACAGGGGGTCTGGAAACACCATATATTTT. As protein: CATSHRGSGNTIYF.

The CDR3 reads CASSPIEEGTEAFF. DNA of the CDR3: TGTGCCAGCAGTCCGATCGAGGAGGGCACTGAAGCTTTCTTT. This chain uses TRBV6-5 with TRBJ1-1; D is undetermined. The CDR3 is made up of 14 amino acids. With 5 bases removed from V and 4 bases from J, the gap between germline ends came to 14 bases. CDR1 is MNHEY, CDR2 SVGAGI, per germline.

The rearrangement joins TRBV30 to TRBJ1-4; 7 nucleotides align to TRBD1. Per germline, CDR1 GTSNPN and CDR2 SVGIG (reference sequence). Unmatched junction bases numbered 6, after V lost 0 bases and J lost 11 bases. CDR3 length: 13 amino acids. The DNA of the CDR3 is TGTGCCTGGAGTGTAAGCGACAGGGTGAAACTGTTTTTT. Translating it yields CAWSVSDRVKLFF.

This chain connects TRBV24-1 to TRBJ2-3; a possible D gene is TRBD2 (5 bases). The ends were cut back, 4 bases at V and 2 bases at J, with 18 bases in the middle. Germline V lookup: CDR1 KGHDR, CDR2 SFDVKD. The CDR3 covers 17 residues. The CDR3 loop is CATSDPGGLDHTDTQYF. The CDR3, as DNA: TGTGCCACCAGTGACCCCGGTGGACTGGACCACACAGATACGCAGTATTTT.

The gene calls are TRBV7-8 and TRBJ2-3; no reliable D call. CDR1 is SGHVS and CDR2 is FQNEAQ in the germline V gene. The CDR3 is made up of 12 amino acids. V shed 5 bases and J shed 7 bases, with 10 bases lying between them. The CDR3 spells CASSRRRNTQYF. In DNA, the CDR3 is TGTGCCAGCAGCCGCAGAAGAAATACGCAGTATTTT.

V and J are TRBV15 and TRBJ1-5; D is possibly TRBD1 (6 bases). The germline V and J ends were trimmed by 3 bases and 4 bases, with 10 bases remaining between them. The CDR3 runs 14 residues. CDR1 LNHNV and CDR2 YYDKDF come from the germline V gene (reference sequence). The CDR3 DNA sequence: TGTGCCACCAGCAGTCAGGGGACAAATCAGCCCCAGCATTTT. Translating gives CATSSQGTNQPQHF.

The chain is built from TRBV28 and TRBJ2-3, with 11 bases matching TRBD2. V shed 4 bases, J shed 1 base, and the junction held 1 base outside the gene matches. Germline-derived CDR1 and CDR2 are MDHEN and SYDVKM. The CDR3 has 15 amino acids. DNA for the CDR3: TGTGCCAGCAGTTATAGCGGGAGGGGCACAGATACGCAGTATTTT. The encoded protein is CASSYSGRGTDTQYF.

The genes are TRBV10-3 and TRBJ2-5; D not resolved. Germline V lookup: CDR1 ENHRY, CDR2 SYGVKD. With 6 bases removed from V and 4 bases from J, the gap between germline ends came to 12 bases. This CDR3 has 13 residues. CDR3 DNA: TGTGCCATCAGGGCCGAGGTAGGAGAGACCCAGTACTTC. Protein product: CAIRAEVGETQYF.

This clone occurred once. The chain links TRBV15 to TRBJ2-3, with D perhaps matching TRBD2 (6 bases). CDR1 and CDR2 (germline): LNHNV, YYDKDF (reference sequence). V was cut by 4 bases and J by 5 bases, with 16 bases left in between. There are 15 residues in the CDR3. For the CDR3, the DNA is TGTGCCACCAGCAATTACCGGGAGAGTGTAGATACGCAGTATTTT. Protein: CATSNYRESVDTQYF. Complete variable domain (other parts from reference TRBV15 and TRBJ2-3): DAMVIQNPRYQVTQFGKPVTLSCSQTLNHNVMYWYQQKSSQAPKLLFHYYDKDFNNEADTPDNFQSRRPNTSFCFLDIRSPGLGDTAMYLCATSNYRESVDTQYFGPGTRLTVL.

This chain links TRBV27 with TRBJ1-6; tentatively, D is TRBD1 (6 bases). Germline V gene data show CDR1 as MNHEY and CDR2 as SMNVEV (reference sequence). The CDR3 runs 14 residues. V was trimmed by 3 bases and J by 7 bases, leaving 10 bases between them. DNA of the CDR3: TGTGCCAGCAGTTTCACAGGGCGCAATTCACCCCTCCACTTT. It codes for CASSFTGRNSPLHF.

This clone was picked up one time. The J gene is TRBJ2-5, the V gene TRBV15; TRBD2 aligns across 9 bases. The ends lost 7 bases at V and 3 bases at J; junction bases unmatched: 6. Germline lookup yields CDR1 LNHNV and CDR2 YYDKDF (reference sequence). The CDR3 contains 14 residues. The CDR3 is CATNQASGEETQYF. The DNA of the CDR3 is TGTGCCACCAACCAGGCTAGCGGGGAAGAGACCCAGTACTTC.

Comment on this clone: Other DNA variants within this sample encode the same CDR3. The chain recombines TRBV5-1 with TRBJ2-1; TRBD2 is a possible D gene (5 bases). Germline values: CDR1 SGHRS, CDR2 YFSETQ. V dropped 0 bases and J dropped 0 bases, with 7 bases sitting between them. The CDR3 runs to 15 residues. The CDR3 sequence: CASSLASGSYNEQFF. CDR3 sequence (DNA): TGCGCCAGCAGCTTGGCAAGCGGCTCCTACAATGAGCAGTTCTTC.

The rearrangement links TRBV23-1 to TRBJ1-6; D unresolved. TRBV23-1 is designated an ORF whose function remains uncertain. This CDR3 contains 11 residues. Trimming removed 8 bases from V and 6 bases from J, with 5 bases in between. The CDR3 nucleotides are TGCGCCAGCGGCCCTAATTCACCCCTCCACTTT. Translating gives CASGPNSPLHF.

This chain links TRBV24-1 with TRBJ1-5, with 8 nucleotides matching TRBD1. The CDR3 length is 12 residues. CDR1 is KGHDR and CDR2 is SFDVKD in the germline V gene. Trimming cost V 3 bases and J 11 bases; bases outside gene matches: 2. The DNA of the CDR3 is TGTGCCACCAGTGATGACAGGGGAGCCCAGCATTTT. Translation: CATSDDRGAQHF.

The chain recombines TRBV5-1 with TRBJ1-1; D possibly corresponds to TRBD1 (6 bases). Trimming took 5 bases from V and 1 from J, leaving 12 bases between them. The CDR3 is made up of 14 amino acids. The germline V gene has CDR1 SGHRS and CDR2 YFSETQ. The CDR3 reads CASRWSGANTEAFF. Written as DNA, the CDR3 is TGCGCCAGCAGATGGTCAGGGGCGAACACTGAAGCTTTCTTT.

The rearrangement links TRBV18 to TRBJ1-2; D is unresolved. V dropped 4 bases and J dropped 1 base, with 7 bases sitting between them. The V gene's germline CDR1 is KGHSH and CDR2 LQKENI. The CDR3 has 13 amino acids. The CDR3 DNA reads TGTGCCAGCTCACACGGACTTAACTATGGCTACACCTTC. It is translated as CASSHGLNYGYTF.

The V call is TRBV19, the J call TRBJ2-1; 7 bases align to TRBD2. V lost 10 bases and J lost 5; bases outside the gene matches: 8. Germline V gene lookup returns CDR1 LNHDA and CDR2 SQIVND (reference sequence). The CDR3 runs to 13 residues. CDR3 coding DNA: TGTGCCACCTGGACTAGGGACGACAATGAGCAGTTCTTC. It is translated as CATWTRDDNEQFF. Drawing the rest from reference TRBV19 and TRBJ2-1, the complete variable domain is DGGITQSPKYLFRKEGQNVTLSCEQNLNHDAMYWYRQDPGQGLRLIYYSQIVNDFQKGDIAEGYSVSREKKESFPLTVTSAQKNPTAFYLCATWTRDDNEQFFGPGTRLTVL.

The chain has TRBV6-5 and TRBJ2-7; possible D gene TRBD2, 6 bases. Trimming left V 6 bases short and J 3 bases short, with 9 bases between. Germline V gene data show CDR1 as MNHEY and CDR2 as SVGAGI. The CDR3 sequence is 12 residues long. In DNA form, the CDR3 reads TGTGCCAGCAGGGAGGGGTTCTACGAGCAGTACTTC. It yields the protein CASREGFYEQYF.

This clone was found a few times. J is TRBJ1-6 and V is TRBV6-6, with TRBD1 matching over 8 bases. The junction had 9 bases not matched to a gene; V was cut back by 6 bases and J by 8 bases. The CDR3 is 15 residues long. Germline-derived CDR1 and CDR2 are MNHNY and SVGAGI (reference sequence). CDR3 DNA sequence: TGTGCCAGCAGACTAGGACAGGGTTCGGATTCACCCCTCCACTTT. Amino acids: CASRLGQGSDSPLHF.

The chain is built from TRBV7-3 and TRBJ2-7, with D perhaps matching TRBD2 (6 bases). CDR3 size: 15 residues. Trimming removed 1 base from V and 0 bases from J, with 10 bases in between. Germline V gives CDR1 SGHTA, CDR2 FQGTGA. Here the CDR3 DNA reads TGTGCCAGCAGCTTAAACGGGGGTAACTCCTACGAGCAGTACTTC. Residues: CASSLNGGNSYEQYF.